The 8 T cell receptor beta chains below were found in one sample sequenced in a study of T-cell reconstitution after alpha-beta-depleted transplantation in children (dated by TCRdb to about 2016). Libraries came from PCR. The sequencing machine was an Illumina HiSeq 2500. TCR library preparation used molecular barcoding, with unique molecular identifiers applied to normalize quantification of the TCRbeta repertoire. TCRdb cleaned the public reads at Q25 with fastp, built clones with MiXCR and kept in-frame beta chains. All rows with the same CDR3 protein become a single entry with the most common DNA and genes. This sample is represented by 350,000 to 500,000 distinct CDR3 sequences; roughly 44% of them were singletons. In total, the top ten clones hold approximately 30% of the sample. Taken with the paper, the label for treatment or condition translates to: allogeneic hematopoietic cell transplantation with graft depleted of TCRalphabeta T cells and CD19 B cells.

Sample: PBMCs, taken before TCRalphabeta/CD19-depleted stem cell transplant. The receptor source for this set is a girl aged 2-10 years with aplastic anemia, due to receive a stem cell transplant.

This clonotype was recorded a few times. The genes are TRBV3-1 and TRBJ2-5; D uncertain. There are 15 residues in the CDR3. The germline V gene encodes CDR1 LGHDT and CDR2 YNNKEL (reference sequence). Trimming left V 1 base short and J 1 base short, with 10 bases between. The CDR3 DNA reads as TGTGCCAGCAGCCAAGGTCCGGGCCCCCAAGAGACCCAGTACTTC. Translated: CASSQGPGPQETQYF.

This clonotype has only a few counts. The chain carries TRBV4-3 and TRBJ2-1; D is possibly TRBD2 (5 bases). CDR1 and CDR2 (germline): LGHNA, YSLEER. V lost 0 bases, J lost 9 bases, and 9 bases lay in between. CDR3 length equals 13 residues. Here the CDR3 reads CASSQEPLGEQFF. CDR3 bases: TGCGCCAGCAGCCAAGAACCACTAGGTGAGCAGTTCTTC.

There are a few counts of this clonotype. The genes are TRBV6-1 and TRBJ2-5; D is unclear. In germline, CDR1 is MNHNS, CDR2 SASEGT. The V end was cut by 4 bases, the J end by 2 bases, with 14 bases between. The CDR3 is 15 residues long. The CDR3 region has the DNA TGTGCCAGCAGTGGACATTTGTCTGGTCAAGAGACCCAGTACTTC. It translates to CASSGHLSGQETQYF.

The V gene is TRBV20-1, the J gene TRBJ2-5; 10 bases are shared with TRBD2. The CDR3 has 15 residues. CDR1 and CDR2 (germline): DFQATT, SNEGSKA (reference sequence). V was clipped by 5 bases and J by 5 bases; unmatched bases: 11. The CDR3 here is CSADGLAAIGETQYF. The CDR3, as DNA: TGCAGTGCTGATGGACTAGCGGCTATCGGGGAGACCCAGTACTTC.

This chain links TRBV6-5 with TRBJ1-2, with D possibly TRBD1 on 5 matching bases. Trimming pared 2 bases from V and 6 bases from J, leaving 16 bases between. CDR3 size: 15 residues. Germline values: CDR1 MNHEY, CDR2 SVGAGI. The CDR3 DNA follows: TGTGCCAGCAGTTACGTGGCAGGGAACATGAATGGCTACACCTTC. Residues: CASSYVAGNMNGYTF.

In this sample, this clonotype turned up a few times. The V gene is TRBV20-1, the J gene TRBJ2-5; 12 bases agree with TRBD2. The CDR3 runs 14 residues. V was clipped by 3 bases and J by 4 bases; unmatched bases: 3. From germline, CDR1 is DFQATT and CDR2 SNEGSKA (reference sequence). This CDR3 reads CSARWTSGTETQYF. CDR3 in DNA: TGCAGTGCTAGGTGGACTAGCGGGACAGAGACCCAGTACTTC.

This clonotype was detected a few times. The chain carries TRBV7-2 and TRBJ2-3; tentative D call: TRBD2 (7 bases). CDR1 is SGHTA, CDR2 FQGNSA, per germline. Deletions cut 0 bases from V and 4 bases from J, with 11 bases between. The CDR3 is 15 amino acids. The CDR3 loop is CASSLAGGAADTQYF. CDR3 nucleotides: TGTGCCAGCAGCTTAGCGGGGGGGGCCGCAGATACGCAGTATTTT.

The table lists this clonotype with a few counts. The V call is TRBV27, the J call TRBJ2-7; 10 bases fit TRBD2. Germline loops: CDR1 MNHEY, CDR2 SMNVEV (reference sequence). The CDR3 runs 16 residues. V lost 3 bases, J lost 5 bases, and 10 bases stayed unmatched. The CDR3 is CASSFRAGGPVNEQYF. CDR3 DNA sequence: TGTGCCAGCAGTTTTCGAGCGGGAGGGCCCGTGAACGAGCAGTACTTC.